This T cell receptor beta chain comes out of a study of OX40 agonist ivuxolimab in advanced cancers. The cohort excluded patients with autoimmune disease history or systemic immunosuppression. The study sampled blood at baseline, cycle 4 day 1, and cycle 7 day 1. Study-level points and caveats: Determination of antigen specificity was not performed for the expanded peripheral T cells.

The V segment lost 5 bases and the J segment 6 bases; nucleotides outside the gene matches: 16. Germline CDR1 reads SGHTA; CDR2 reads FQGNSA. There are 17 residues in the CDR3. TCRdb's table, derived via immunoSEQ multiplex PCR, lists solely in-frame clones and lacks some. The sample has 70,000 or so clones, approximately 86% seen once. The table lists this clone with a few counts. Its antigen is currently unknown. Sample: CD4+ or CD8+ T cells sorted from blood, taken in a trial of the OX40 agonist ivuxolimab. The chain couples TRBV7-2 to TRBJ2-4; TRBD2 agrees at 7 bases. The source of this sequence is an adult with an advanced solid tumor such as melanoma, head and neck, liver or kidney cancer. This chain's CDR3 is CASSPQSGVGGGNIQYF. CDR3 sequence (DNA): TGTGCCAGCAGCCCACAGAGCGGGGTCGGAGGTGGAAACATTCAGTACTTC. Full variable domain (remainder filled in from reference TRBV7-2 and TRBJ2-4): GAGVSQSPSNKVTEKGKDVELRCDPISGHTALYWYRQSLGQGLEFLIYFQGNSAPDKSGLPSDRFSAERTGGSVSTLTIQRTQQEDSAVYLCASSPQSGVGGGNIQYFGAGTRLSVL.